This note documents a single TCR beta chain sequence. What it binds is unknown. The protocol was immunoSEQ multiplex PCR, while the TCRdb copy is restricted to in-frame clones and leaves out a portion. The table includes 9,000 to 13,000 clones, approximately 78% detected once. Unexposed donor CD4+ T cells date from about 2011-2018, before the COVID-19 pandemic. CD4+ T cells were isolated from the cells after roughly 11 days of culture. Each well had around 2.2 million PBMCs in around 5% human AB serum with IL-2. Half the medium was replaced with IL-2 medium on days 3 and 7. The data stem from a study of CD4 T cells in relation to SARS-CoV-2 and coronaviruses. Looking at the study overall: PBMCs were cultured with antigen for roughly 10 days before TCR beta sequencing. The study's findings and limits: Around two thirds of donors had memory CD4+ clonotypes crossrecognizing SARS-CoV-2 and common cold coronavirus spike.

Sequencing used CD4+ T cells from PBMCs, cultured in vitro. This receptor was identified in a human donor in good health.

The CDR3 loop is CASSGQMGDGYTF. In DNA form, the CDR3 reads TGTGCCAGTAGCGGACAGATGGGAGATGGCTACACCTTC. V and J are TRBV19 and TRBJ1-2, with D possibly matching TRBD1 (6 bases). The CDR3 has 13 residues. Trimming took off 6 bases at V and 6 bases at J, with 14 bases between the two ends. The germline gives CDR1 LNHDA, CDR2 SQIVND (reference sequence).